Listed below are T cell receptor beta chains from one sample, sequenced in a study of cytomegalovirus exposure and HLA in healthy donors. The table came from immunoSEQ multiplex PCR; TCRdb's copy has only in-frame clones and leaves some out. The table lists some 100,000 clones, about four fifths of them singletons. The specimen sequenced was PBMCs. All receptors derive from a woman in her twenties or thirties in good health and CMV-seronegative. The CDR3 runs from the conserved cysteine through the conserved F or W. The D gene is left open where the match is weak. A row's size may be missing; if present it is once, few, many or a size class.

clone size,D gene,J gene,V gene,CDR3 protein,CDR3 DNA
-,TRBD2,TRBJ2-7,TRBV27,CASSLSASGRIDEQYF,TGTGCCAGCAGTTTATCCGCCAGCGGGAGAATAGACGAGCAGTACTTC
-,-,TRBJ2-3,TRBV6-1,CASRGGKITDTQYF,TGTGCCAGCAGGGGCGGGAAGATCACAGATACGCAGTATTTT
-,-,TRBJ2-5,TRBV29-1,CSAPGAGRETQYF,TGCAGCGCCCCAGGTGCGGGCCGGGAGACCCAGTACTTC
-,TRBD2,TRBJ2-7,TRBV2,CASTAGYAYEQYF,TGTGCCAGCACAGCGGGATATGCCTACGAGCAGTACTTC
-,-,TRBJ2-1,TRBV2,CASTESLVVRFNEQFF,TGTGCCAGCACCGAGAGCCTGGTCGTACGGTTCAATGAGCAGTTCTTC
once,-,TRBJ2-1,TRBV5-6,CASSLAPGASSSSYNEQFF,TGTGCCAGCAGCTTGGCCCCAGGGGCTAGCTCGAGCTCCTACAATGAGCAGTTCTTC
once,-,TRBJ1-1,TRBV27,CASSTRSGVNTEAFF,TGTGCCAGCAGTACACGATCGGGGGTGAACACTGAAGCTTTCTTT
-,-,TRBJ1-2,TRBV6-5,CASSSEGGYTF,TGTGCCAGCAGTTCCGAGGGCGGCTACACCTTC
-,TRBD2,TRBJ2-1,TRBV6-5,CASSRAGSGQNEQFF,TGTGCCAGCAGTCGAGCGGGAAGTGGACAAAATGAGCAGTTCTTC
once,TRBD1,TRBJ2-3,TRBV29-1,CSVHGQVSTDTQYF,TGCAGCGTTCATGGACAGGTCAGCACAGATACGCAGTATTTT
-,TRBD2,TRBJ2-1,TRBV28,CASSPGTSGYNEQFF,TGTGCCAGCAGTCCCGGGACTAGCGGCTACAATGAGCAGTTCTTC
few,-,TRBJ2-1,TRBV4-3,CASSQGVPQGPGEQFF,TGCGCCAGCAGCCAAGGTGTCCCCCAGGGCCCGGGTGAGCAGTTCTTC
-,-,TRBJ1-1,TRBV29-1,CSVQQGISTEAFF,TGCAGCGTGCAACAGGGTATTAGCACTGAAGCTTTCTTT
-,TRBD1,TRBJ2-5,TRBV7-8,CASSPETGGGETQYF,TGTGCCAGCAGCCCAGAGACAGGGGGAGGGGAGACCCAGTACTTC
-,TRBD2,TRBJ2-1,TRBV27,CASSPEPYASGSFDEQFF,TGTGCCAGCAGTCCCGAGCCCTACGCTAGCGGGAGCTTCGATGAGCAGTTCTTC
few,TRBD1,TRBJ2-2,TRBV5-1,CASSPGRGTGNTGELFF,TGCGCCAGCAGCCCGGGCCGAGGGACAGGGAACACCGGGGAGCTGTTTTTT
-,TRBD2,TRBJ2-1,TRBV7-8,CASSPNSGSAYNEQFF,TGTGCCAGCAGCCCCAATAGCGGGAGTGCGTACAATGAGCAGTTCTTC
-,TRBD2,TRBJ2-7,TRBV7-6,CASSLGPQREGSYEQYF,TGTGCCAGCAGCTTAGGCCCCCAGCGGGAGGGATCCTACGAGCAGTACTTC
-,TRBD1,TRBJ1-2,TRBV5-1,CASSSNRDSSYGYTF,TGCGCCAGCAGCTCTAACCGGGACAGCAGCTATGGCTACACCTTC
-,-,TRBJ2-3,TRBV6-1,CASSEGRMRGTDTQYF,TGTGCCAGCAGTGAAGGGAGAATGCGAGGCACAGATACGCAGTATTTT
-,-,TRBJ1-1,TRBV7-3,CASSLYREATEAFF,TGTGCCAGCAGCCTATACAGGGAAGCCACTGAAGCTTTCTTT
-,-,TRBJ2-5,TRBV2,CASRNTETQYF,TGTGCCAGCAGGAACACGGAGACCCAGTACTTC
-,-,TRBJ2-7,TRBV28,CASRGGTMTYEQYF,TGTGCCAGCCGAGGGGGTACAATGACCTACGAGCAGTACTTC
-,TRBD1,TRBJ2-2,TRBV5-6,CASRGDRAPGELFF,TGTGCCAGCAGGGGGGACAGGGCCCCCGGGGAGCTGTTTTTT
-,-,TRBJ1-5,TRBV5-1,CASSSGGVWEDQPQHF,TGCGCCAGCAGCTCGGGCGGGGTGTGGGAAGATCAGCCCCAGCATTTT
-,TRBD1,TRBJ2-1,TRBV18,CASSPTGGRGNEQFF,TGTGCCAGCTCACCTACAGGGGGCCGAGGCAATGAGCAGTTCTTC
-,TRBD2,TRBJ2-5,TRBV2,CASSDGGLAGEETQYF,TGTGCCAGCAGTGATGGGGGACTAGCGGGAGAAGAGACCCAGTACTTC
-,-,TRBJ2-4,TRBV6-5,CASKQTRGSNIQYF,TGTGCCAGCAAACAAACCAGGGGTTCAAACATTCAGTACTTC
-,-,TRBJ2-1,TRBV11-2,CASSLESRNEQFF,TGTGCCAGCAGCTTAGAATCCCGTAATGAGCAGTTCTTC
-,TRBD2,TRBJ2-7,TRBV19,CASSPRTSGDYEQYF,TGTGCCAGTAGTCCCCGGACTAGCGGGGACTACGAGCAGTACTTC
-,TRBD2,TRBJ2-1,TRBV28,CASSPSGMSYNEQFF,TGTGCCAGCAGCCCTAGCGGGATGTCCTACAATGAGCAGTTCTTC
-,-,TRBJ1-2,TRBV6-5,CASRYTGSGGYTF,TGTGCCAGCAGATATACAGGGTCGGGCGGCTACACCTTC
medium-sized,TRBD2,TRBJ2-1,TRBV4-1,CASSHIASGRFNEQFF,TGCGCCAGCAGCCATATTGCTAGCGGGAGGTTCAATGAGCAGTTCTTC
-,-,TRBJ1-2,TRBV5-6,CAATPGGGDTNYGYTF,TGTGCGGCCACCCCCGGAGGAGGGGATACTAACTATGGCTACACCTTC
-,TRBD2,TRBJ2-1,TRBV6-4,CASSGLAGDGEQFF,TGTGCCAGCAGTGGCCTAGCGGGAGACGGTGAGCAGTTCTTC
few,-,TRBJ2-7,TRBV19,CASSSVAVSSYEQYF,TGTGCCAGTAGTAGTGTGGCGGTAAGCTCCTACGAGCAGTACTTC
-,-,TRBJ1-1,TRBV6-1,CASRGNTEAFF,TGTGCCAGTCGAGGGAACACTGAAGCTTTCTTT
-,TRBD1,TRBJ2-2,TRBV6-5,CASRTGQRNTGELFF,TGTGCCAGCAGGACGGGACAGAGAAACACCGGGGAGCTGTTTTTT
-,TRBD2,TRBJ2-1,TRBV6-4,CASSISGSSYNEQFF,TGTGCCAGCAGTATTAGCGGGAGCTCCTACAATGAGCAGTTCTTC
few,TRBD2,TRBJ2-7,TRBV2,CASHRLAGSYEQYF,TGTGCCAGCCATAGACTAGCGGGATCCTACGAGCAGTACTTC
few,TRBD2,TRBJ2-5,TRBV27,CASSQGTSGKETQYF,TGTGCCAGCAGTCAGGGGACTAGCGGAAAAGAGACCCAGTACTTC
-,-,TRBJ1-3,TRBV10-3,CAISEPDRISGNTIYF,TGTGCCATCAGTGAACCAGACAGAATCTCTGGAAACACCATATATTTT
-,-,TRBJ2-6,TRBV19,CATGSSGANVLTF,TGTGCCACCGGGAGCTCTGGGGCCAACGTCCTGACTTTC
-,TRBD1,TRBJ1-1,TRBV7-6,CASSFNPGQPNTEAFF,TGTGCCAGCAGCTTCAACCCGGGACAGCCGAACACTGAAGCTTTCTTT
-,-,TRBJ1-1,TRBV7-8,CASSLQANTEAFF,TGTGCCAGCAGCTTACAGGCGAACACTGAAGCTTTCTTT
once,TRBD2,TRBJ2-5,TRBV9,CASTETGTSWETQYF,TGTGCCAGCACCGAGACCGGGACTAGCTGGGAGACCCAGTACTTC